This entry features one T cell receptor (beta chain) sequence. This table comes from immunoSEQ multiplex PCR, and its TCRdb copy is limited to in-frame clones, with some not included. The table shows around 250,000 clones, with roughly nine tenths occurring only once. Unmatched junction bases numbered 8, after V lost 6 bases and J lost 3 bases. The CDR3 is 15 amino acids. The germline V gene has CDR1 MNHEY and CDR2 SVGAGI. This specimen comes from a study of blood T cell repertoires in COVID-19. The V gene is TRBV6-5, the J gene TRBJ1-5, with 7 bases lining up with TRBD1. Sequencing was performed on peripheral blood. The sequence was obtained from a man in his 60s with acute or convalescent COVID-19. The CDR3 region is CASRPGQTYNQPQHF. As DNA, the CDR3 is TGTGCCAGCAGACCGGGACAGACTTACAATCAGCCCCAGCATTTT.